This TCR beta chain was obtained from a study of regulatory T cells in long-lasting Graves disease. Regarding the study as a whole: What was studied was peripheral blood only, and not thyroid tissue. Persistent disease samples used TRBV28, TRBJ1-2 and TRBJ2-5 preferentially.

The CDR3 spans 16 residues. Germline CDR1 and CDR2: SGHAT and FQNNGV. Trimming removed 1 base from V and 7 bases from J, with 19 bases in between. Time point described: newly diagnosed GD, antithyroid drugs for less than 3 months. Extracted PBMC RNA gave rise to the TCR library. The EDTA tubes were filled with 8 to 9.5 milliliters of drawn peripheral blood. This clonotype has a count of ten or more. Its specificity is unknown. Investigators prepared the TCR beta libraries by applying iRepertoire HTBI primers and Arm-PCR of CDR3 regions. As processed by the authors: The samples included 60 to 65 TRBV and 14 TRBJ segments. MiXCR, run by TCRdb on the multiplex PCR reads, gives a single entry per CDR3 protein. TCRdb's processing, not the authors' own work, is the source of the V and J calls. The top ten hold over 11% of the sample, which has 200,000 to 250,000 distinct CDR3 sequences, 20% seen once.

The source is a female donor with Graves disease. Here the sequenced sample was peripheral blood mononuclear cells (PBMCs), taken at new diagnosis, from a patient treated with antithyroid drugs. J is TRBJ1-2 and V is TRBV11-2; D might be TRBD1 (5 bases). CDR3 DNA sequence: TGTGCCAGCAGCTTAGCCCTTTCGGGGGGAAATACTGGCTACACCTTC. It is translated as CASSLALSGGNTGYTF.